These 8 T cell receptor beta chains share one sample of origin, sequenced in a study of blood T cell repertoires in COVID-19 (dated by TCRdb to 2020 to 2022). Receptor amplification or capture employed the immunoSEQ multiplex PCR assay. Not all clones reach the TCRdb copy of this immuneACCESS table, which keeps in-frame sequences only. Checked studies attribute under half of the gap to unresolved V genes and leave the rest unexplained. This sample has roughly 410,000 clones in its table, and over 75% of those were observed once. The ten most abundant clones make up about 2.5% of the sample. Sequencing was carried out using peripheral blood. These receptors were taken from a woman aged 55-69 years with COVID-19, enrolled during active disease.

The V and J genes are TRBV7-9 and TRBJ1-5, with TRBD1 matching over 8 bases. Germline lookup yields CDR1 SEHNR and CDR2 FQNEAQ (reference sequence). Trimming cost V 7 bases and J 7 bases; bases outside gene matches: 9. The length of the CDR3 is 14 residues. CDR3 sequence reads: CASMTQGEGQPQHF. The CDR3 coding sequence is TGTGCCAGCATGACACAGGGGGAGGGACAGCCCCAGCATTTT.

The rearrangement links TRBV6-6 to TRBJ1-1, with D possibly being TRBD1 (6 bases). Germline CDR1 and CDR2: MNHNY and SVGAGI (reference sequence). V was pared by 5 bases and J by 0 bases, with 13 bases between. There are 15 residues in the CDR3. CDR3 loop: CASSLTDSLNTEAFF. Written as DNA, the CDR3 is TGTGCCAGCAGTCTTACGGACAGCCTGAACACTGAAGCTTTCTTT.

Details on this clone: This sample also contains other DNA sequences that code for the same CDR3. CDR3 loop: CASSLGLAGGQETQYF. In DNA, the CDR3 is TGTGCCAGCAGCTTAGGATTAGCGGGGGGGCAAGAGACCCAGTACTTC. The chain has TRBV7-6 and TRBJ2-5; 11 bases agree with TRBD2. CDR3 length: 16 residues. Trimming cost V 1 base and J 2 bases; bases outside gene matches: 3. The germline V gene encodes CDR1 SGHVS and CDR2 FNYEAQ.

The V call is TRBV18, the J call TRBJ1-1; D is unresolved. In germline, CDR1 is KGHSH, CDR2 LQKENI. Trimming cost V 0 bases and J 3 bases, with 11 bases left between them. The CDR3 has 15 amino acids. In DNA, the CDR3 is TGTGCCAGCTCACCACCGTCACGCCAGGACACTGAAGCTTTCTTT. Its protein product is CASSPPSRQDTEAFF.

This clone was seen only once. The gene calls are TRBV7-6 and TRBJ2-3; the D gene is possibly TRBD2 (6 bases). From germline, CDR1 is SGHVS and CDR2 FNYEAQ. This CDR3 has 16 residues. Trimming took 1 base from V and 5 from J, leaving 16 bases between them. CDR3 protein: CASSLGGLPPVDTQYF. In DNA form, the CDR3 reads TGTGCCAGCAGCTTAGGAGGACTACCGCCGGTAGATACGCAGTATTTT. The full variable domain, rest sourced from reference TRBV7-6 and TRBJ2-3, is GAGVSQSPRYKVTKRGQDVALRCDPISGHVSLYWYRQALGQGPEFLTYFNYEAQQDKSGLPNDRFSAERPEGSISTLTIQRTEQRDSAMYRCASSLGGLPPVDTQYFGPGTRLTVL.

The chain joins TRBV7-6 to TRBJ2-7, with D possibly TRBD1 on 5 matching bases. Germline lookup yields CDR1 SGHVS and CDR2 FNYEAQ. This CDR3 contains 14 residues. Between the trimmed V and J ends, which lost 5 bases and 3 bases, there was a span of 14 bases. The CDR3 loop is CASSADPGNYEQYF. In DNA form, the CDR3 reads TGTGCCAGCAGCGCGGACCCAGGGAACTACGAGCAGTACTTC.

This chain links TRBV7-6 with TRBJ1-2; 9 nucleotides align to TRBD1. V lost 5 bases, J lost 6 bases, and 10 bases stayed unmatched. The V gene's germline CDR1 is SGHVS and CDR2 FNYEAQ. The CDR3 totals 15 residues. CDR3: CASSLNPGTGHGYTF. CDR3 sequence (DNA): TGTGCCAGCAGCCTTAACCCCGGGACAGGGCATGGCTACACCTTC.

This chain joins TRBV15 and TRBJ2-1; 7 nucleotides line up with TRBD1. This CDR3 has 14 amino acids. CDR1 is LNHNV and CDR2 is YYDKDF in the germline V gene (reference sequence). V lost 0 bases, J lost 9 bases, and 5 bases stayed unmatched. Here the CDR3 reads CATSREQGLGEQFF. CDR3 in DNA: TGTGCCACCAGCAGAGAACAGGGGTTGGGTGAGCAGTTCTTC.